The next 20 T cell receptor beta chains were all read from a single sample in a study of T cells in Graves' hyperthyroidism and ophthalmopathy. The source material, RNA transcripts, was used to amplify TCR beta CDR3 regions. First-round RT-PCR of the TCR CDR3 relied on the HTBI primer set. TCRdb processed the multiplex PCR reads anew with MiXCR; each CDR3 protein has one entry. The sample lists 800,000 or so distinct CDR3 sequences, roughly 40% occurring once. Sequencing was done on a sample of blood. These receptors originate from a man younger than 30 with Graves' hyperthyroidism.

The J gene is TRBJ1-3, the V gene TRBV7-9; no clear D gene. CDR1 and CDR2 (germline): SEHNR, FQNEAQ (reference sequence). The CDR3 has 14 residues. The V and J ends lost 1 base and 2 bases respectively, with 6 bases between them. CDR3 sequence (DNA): TGTGCCAGCAGCTTAGAAATGACTGGAAACACCATATATTTT. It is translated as CASSLEMTGNTIYF.

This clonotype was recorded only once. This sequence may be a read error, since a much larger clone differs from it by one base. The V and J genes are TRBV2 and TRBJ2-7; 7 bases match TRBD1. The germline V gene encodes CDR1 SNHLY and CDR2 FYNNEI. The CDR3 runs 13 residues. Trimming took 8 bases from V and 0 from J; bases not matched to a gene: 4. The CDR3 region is CASDGDSSYEQYF. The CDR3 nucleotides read TGTGCCAGCGACGGGGACAGCTCCTACGAGCAGTACTTC.

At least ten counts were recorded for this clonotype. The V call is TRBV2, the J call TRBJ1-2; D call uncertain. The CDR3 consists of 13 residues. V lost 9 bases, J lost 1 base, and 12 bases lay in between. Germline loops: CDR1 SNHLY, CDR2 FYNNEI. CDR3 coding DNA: TGTGCCAGGGAGAGACAAGATAACTATGGCTACACCTTC. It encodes CARERQDNYGYTF. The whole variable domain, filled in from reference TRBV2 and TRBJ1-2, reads EPEVTQTPSHQVTQMGQEVILRCVPISNHLYFYWYRQILGQKVEFLVSFYNNEISEKSEIFDDQFSVERPDGSNFTLKIRSTKLEDSAMYFCARERQDNYGYTFGSGTRLTVV.

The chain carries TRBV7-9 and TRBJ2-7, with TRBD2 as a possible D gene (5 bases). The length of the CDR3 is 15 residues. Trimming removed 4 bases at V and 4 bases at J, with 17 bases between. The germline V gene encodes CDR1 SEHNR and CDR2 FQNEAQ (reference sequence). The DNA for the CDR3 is TGTGCCAGCAGCTACTTGGCAGCGGCTTCTTACGAGCAGTACTTC. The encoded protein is CASSYLAAASYEQYF.

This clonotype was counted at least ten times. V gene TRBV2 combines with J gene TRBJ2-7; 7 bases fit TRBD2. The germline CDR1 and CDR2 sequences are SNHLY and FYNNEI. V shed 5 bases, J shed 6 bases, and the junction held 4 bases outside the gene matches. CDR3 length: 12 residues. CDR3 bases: TGTGCCAGCAGTTCGACTAGCCGCGAGCAGTACTTC. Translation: CASSSTSREQYF.

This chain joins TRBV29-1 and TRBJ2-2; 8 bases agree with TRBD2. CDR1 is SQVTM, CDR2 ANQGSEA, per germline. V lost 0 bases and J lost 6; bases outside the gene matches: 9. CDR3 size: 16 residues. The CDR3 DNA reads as TGCAGCGTTGAAGATGGCCGGGGGGGCCAACCCGGGGAGCTGTTTTTT. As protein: CSVEDGRGGQPGELFF.

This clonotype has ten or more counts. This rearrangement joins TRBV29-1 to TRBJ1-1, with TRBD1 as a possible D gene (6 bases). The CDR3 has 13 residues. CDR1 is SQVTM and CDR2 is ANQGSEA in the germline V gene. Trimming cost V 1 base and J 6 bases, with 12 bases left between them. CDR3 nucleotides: TGCAGCGTTGAAGTGGGGGCACGCGCTGAAGCTTTCTTT. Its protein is CSVEVGARAEAFF.

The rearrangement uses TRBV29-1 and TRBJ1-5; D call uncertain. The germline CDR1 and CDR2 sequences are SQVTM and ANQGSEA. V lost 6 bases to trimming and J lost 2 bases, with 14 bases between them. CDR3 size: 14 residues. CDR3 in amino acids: CSVRDSRGNQPQHF. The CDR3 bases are TGCAGCGTCCGAGATTCGAGGGGCAATCAGCCCCAGCATTTT.

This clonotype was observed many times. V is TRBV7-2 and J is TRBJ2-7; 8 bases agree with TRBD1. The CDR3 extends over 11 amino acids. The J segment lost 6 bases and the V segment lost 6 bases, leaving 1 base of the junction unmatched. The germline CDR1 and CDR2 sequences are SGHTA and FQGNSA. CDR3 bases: TGTGCCAGCAGGGACAGGGTCGAGCAGTACTTC. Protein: CASRDRVEQYF.

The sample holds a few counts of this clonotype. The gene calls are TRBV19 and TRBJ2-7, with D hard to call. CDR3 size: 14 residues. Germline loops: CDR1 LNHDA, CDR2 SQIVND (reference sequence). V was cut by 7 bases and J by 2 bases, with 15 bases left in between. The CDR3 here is CASTTNPPAYEQYF. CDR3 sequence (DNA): TGTGCCAGTACCACAAACCCCCCAGCCTACGAGCAGTACTTC. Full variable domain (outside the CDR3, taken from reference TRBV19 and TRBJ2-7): DGGITQSPKYLFRKEGQNVTLSCEQNLNHDAMYWYRQDPGQGLRLIYYSQIVNDFQKGDIAEGYSVSREKKESFPLTVTSAQKNPTAFYLCASTTNPPAYEQYFGPGTRLTVT.

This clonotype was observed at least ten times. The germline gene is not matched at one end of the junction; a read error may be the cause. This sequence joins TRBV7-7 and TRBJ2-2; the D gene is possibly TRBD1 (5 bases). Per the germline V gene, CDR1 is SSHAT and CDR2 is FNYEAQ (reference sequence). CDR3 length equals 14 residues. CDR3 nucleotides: TGTGCTAGCAGCCAGGGAACGAACACCGGGGAGCTGTTTTTT. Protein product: CASSQGTNTGELFF.

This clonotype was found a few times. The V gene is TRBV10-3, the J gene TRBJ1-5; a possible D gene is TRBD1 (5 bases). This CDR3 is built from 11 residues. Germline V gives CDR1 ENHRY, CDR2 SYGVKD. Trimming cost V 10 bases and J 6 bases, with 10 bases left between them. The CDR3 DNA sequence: TGTGCCAGCCGGGGGGGTCAGCCCCAGCATTTT. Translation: CASRGGQPQHF.

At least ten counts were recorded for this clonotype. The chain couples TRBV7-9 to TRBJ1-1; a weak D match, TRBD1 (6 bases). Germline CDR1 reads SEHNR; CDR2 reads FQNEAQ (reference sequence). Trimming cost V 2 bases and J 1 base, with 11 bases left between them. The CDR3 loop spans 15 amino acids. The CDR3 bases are TGTGCCAGCAGCTTAATGGGACATAGGAACACTGAAGCTTTCTTT. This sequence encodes CASSLMGHRNTEAFF.

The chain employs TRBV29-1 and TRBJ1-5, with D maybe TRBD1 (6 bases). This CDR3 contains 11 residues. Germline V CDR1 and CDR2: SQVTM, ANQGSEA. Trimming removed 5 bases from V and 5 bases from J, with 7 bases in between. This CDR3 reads CSVPGDQPQHF. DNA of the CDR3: TGCAGCGTTCCAGGGGATCAGCCCCAGCATTTT.

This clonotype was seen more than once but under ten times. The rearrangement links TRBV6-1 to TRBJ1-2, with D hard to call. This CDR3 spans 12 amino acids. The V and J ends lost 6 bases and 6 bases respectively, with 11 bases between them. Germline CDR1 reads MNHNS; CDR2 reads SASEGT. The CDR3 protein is CASREFSDGYTF. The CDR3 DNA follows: TGTGCCAGCAGGGAGTTCAGCGATGGCTACACCTTC.

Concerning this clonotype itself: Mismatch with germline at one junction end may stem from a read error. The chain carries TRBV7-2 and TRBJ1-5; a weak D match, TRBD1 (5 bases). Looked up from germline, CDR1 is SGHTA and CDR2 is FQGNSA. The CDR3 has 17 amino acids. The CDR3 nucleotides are TGCGCCAGCAGCCAAGATCTTCTCAGGGACGGTCATCAGCCCCAGCATTTT. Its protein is CASSQDLLRDGHQPQHF.

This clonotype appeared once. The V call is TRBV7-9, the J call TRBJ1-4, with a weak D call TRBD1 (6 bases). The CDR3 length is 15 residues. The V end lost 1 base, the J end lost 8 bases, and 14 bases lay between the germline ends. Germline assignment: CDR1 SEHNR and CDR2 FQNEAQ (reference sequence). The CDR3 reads CASSLGDTGYEKLFF. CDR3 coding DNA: TGTGCCAGCAGCTTAGGGGATACAGGGTACGAAAAACTGTTTTTT.

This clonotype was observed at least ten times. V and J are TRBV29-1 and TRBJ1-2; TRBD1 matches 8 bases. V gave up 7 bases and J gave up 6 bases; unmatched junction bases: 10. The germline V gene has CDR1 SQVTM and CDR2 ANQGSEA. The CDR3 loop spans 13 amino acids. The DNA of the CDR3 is TGCAGCGCAAAACAGGGGGGCGAAGATGGCTACACCTTC. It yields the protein CSAKQGGEDGYTF. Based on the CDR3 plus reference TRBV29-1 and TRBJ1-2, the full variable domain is SAVISQKPSRDICQRGTSLTIQCQVDSQVTMMFWYRQQPGQSLTLIATANQGSEATYESGFVIDKFPISRPNLTFSTLTVSNMSPEDSSIYLCSAKQGGEDGYTFGSGTRLTVV.

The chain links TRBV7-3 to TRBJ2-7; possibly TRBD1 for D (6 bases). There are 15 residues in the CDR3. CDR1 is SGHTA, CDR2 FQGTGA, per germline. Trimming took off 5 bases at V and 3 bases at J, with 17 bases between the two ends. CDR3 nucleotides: TGTGCCAGCAGCCCGGAGGACAGACCCGACTACGAGCAGTACTTC. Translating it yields CASSPEDRPDYEQYF.

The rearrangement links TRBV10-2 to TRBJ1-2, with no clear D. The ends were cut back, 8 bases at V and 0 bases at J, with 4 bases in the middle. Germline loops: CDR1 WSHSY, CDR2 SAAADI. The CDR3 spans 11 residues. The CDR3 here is CASPANYGYTF. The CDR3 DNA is TGCGCCAGCCCAGCTAACTATGGCTACACCTTC.